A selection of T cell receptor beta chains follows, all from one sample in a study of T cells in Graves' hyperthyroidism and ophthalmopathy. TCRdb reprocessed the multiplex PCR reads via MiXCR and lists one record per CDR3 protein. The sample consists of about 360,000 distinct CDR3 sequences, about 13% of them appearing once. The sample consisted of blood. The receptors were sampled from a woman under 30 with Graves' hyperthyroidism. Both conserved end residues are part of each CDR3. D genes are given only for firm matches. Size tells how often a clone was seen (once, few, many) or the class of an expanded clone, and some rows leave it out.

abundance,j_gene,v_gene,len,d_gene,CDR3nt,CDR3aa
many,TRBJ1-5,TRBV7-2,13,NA,TGTGCCAGCAGCTTAGATTTCCATCAGCCCCAGCATTTT,CASSLDFHQPQHF
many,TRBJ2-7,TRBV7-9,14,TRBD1,TGTGCCAGCAGCTCAGGGGACAGCTTGGGCGAGCAGTACTTC,CASSSGDSLGEQYF
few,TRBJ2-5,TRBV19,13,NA,TGTGCCAGTAGTATACAGGGTTTCGAGACCCAGTACTTC,CASSIQGFETQYF
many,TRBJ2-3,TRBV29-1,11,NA,TGCAGCGCCGAGGGGGCAGATACGCAGTATTTT,CSAEGADTQYF
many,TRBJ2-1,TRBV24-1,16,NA,TGTGCCACCAGTGATTCCCGACGGTCCGGGCCCAATGAGCAGTTCTTC,CATSDSRRSGPNEQFF
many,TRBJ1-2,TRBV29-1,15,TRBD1,TGCAGCGTTGAAGGGACAGGGCTCCCTAGTTTGAGCTACACCTTC,CSVEGTGLPSLSYTF
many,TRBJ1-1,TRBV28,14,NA,TGTGCCAGCAGCGAAAAGGACAGCTACACTGAAGCTTTCTTT,CASSEKDSYTEAFF
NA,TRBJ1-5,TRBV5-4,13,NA,TGTGCCAGCAGTAGGGACCAAAATCAGCCCCAGCATTTT,CASSRDQNQPQHF
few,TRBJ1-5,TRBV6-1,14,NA,TGTGCCAGCAGTGAAGCGAGGATAAGGCAGCCCCAGCATTTT,CASSEARIRQPQHF
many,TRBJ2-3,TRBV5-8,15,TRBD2,TGTGCCAGCAGCCGGGGACTAGCGGGAGCGGATACGCAGTATTTT,CASSRGLAGADTQYF
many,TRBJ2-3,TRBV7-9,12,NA,TGTGCCAGCAATCGGTGGACAGATACGCAGTATTTT,CASNRWTDTQYF
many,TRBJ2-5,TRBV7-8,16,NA,TGTGCCAGCAGCGGCACGAGGAACATGAGGGGAGAGACCCAGTACTTC,CASSGTRNMRGETQYF
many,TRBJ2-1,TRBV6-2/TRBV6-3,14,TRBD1,TGTGCCAGCCTGCGACAGGGTTCATACAATGAGCAGTTCTTC,CASLRQGSYNEQFF
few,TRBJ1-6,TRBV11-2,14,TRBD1,TGTGCCAGCGGGTACCAGGGGGGGAACTCACCCCTCCACTTT,CASGYQGGNSPLHF
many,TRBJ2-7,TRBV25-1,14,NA,TGTGCCAGCAGTGACCCCTCCGGATCCTACGAGCAGTACTTC,CASSDPSGSYEQYF
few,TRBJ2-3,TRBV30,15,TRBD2,TGTGCCTGGAGTAAATTAGCGGGAGTGCAAGATACGCAGTATTTT,CAWSKLAGVQDTQYF
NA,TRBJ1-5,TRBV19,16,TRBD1,TGTGCCAGTAGTAAGCAGGGACAGGGACAGGGTCAGCCCCAGCATTTT,CASSKQGQGQGQPQHF
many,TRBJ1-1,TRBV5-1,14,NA,TGCGCCAGCAGCAGGCAGTTGGGGGCCGGCGAAGCTTTCTTT,CASSRQLGAGEAFF
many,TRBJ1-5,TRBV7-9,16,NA,TGTGCCAGCAGCTCGAGTAGAGGGAAACCCAATCAGCCCCAGCATTTT,CASSSSRGKPNQPQHF
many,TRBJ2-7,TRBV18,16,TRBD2,TGTGCCAGCTCACCCGGCGGGGGGGATGAGTCCTACGAGCAGTACTTC,CASSPGGGDESYEQYF
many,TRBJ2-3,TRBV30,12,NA,TGTGCCTGGAGTTCCTACGGAGGTACGCAGTATTTT,CAWSSYGGTQYF
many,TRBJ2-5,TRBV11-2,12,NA,TGTGCCAGCAGCGAACAGCTTAGGACCCAGTACTTC,CASSEQLRTQYF
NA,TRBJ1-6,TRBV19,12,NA,TGTGCCAGTAGTTCCTCGATCGAACCCCTCCACTTT,CASSSSIEPLHF
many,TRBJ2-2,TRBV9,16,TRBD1,TGTGCCAGCAGCGTAGTTGGGACAGGCTACACCGGGGAGCTGTTTTTT,CASSVVGTGYTGELFF
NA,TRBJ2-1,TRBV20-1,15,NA,TGCAGTGCTAGGAAGGGTTCCGCAGCCTACAATGAGCAGTTCTTC,CSARKGSAAYNEQFF
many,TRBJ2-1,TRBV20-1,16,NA,TGCAGTGCTAGAGACCGGTCCTACTCTCCTGGGAATGAGCAGTTCTTC,CSARDRSYSPGNEQFF
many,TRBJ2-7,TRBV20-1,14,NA,TGCAGTGCTCCACCGGGGACCGAGGGCTACGAGCAGTACTTC,CSAPPGTEGYEQYF
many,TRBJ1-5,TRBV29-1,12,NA,TGCAGCTCTGGAGAGGGTGGGCAGCCCCAGCATTTT,CSSGEGGQPQHF
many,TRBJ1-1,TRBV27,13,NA,TGTGCCAGCAGCCCCCAAAGAGGCACTGAAGCTTTCTTT,CASSPQRGTEAFF
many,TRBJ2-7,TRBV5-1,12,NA,TGCGCCAGCAGCCCGGGACCATCTGCGCAGTACTTC,CASSPGPSAQYF
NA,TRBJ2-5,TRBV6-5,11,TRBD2,TGTGCCAGCAGTTACCGGGGGGAACTATACTTC,CASSYRGELYF
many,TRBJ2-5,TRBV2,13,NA,TGTGCCAGCAGTGACTTAGCAGCAGAGACCCAGTACTTC,CASSDLAAETQYF
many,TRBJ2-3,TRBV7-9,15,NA,TGTGCCAGCAGCCCGGCCCCTATGAGGGTAGATACGCAGTATTTT,CASSPAPMRVDTQYF
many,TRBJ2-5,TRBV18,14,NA,TGTGCCAGCTCATCGGCGGGACAACAAGAGACCCAGTACTTC,CASSSAGQQETQYF
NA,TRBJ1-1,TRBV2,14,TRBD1,TGTGCCAGCAGCGAGAGGACAGGAAAGGCTGAAGCTTTCTTT,CASSERTGKAEAFF
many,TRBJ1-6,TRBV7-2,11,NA,TGTGCCAGCAGCGTGAACTCACCCCTCCACTTT,CASSVNSPLHF
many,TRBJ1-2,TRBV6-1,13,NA,TGTGCCAGCAGTGAACAGGCTCTCTATGGCTACACCTTC,CASSEQALYGYTF
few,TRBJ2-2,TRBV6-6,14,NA,TGTGCCAGCAGTTACTCGCCTGGGACCGGGGAGCTGTTTTTT,CASSYSPGTGELFF
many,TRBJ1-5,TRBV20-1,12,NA,TGCAGTGCTAGGGTGAGGTCGCAGCCCCAGCATTTT,CSARVRSQPQHF
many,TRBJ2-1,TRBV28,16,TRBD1,TGTGCCAGCAGTAACGGGGCCCTACAGGGGGGCAATGAGCAGTTCTTC,CASSNGALQGGNEQFF
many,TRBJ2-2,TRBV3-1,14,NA,TGTGCCAGCAGCCCATCCGACAGGTCCGGGGAGCTGTTTTTT,CASSPSDRSGELFF
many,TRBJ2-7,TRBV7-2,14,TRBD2,TGTGCCAGCAGCCTTCTAGCGGGAGGGAACGAGCAGTACTTC,CASSLLAGGNEQYF
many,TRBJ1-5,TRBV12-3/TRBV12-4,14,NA,TGTGCCAGCAGTTTTGACTCGGTCAATCAGCCCCAGCATTTT,CASSFDSVNQPQHF
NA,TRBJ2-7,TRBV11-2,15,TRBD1,TGTGCCAGCAGCTTGACGGGACAGCCTCCCTACGAGCAGTACTTC,CASSLTGQPPYEQYF
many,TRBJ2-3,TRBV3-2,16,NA,TGTGCCAGCAGCCAGGAAGCACGGGACACTATAGATACGCAGTATTTT,CASSQEARDTIDTQYF
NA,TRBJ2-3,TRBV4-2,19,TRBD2,TGTGCCAGCAGCCAACGAGGGACTAGCGGGGATCTAAGCACAGATACGCAGTATTTT,CASSQRGTSGDLSTDTQYF
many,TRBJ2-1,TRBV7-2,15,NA,TGTGCCAGCAGCTTATTCCCCGGACTGAACAATGAGCAGTTCTTC,CASSLFPGLNNEQFF
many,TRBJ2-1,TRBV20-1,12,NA,TGCAGTGCTAGTCGGACTTCTAATGAGCAGTTCTTC,CSASRTSNEQFF
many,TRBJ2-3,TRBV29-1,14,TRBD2,TGCAGCGTACTTGGGACTAGCATAACAGATACGCAGTATTTT,CSVLGTSITDTQYF
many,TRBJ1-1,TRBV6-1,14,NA,TGTGCCAGCAGTCCCAGGGGACAGAACACTGAAGCTTTCTTT,CASSPRGQNTEAFF
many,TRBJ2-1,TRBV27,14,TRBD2,TGTGCCAGCCGACTTGGGACTAGCATACTAGAGCAGTTCTTC,CASRLGTSILEQFF
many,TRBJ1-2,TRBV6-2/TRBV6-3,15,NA,TGTGCCAGCAGTTATCGGCAGGGTAGCAACTATGGCTACACCTTC,CASSYRQGSNYGYTF
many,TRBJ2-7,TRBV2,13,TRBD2,TGTGCCAGCACAACTAGCGGGAGCTACGAGCAGTACTTC,CASTTSGSYEQYF
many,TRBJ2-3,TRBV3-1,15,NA,TGTGCCAGCAGCCATAGCAACACCTCACCAGATACGCAGTATTTT,CASSHSNTSPDTQYF
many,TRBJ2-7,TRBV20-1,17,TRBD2,TGCAGTGCTAGAGATCTTTCCCTTAGCGGGAGAGGCTGGGAGCAGTACTTC,CSARDLSLSGRGWEQYF
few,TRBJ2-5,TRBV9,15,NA,TGTGCCAGCACCCGGGGCGCAGGGCGCCAAGAGACCCAGTACTTC,CASTRGAGRQETQYF
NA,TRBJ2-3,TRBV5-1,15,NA,TGCGCCAGCGGGTCTGTCGATAGGGGGACAGATACGCAGTATTTT,CASGSVDRGTDTQYF